Described below is a single T cell receptor (beta chain) sequence and its context. As yet, its antigen is unknown. The sample comes from a study of graft-versus-host responses after intestinal transplantation. Study as a whole: Induction with anti-thymocyte globulin, then tacrolimus and steroids for 2 to 3 years, was given to all recipients. Study results and caveats: Detection of GvH clones occurred in recipient marrow, and some had their first appearance in ileum or blood.

CDR1 SGHRS and CDR2 YFSETQ come from the germline V gene. The CDR3 loop spans 14 amino acids. V was clipped by 6 bases and J by 7 bases, with 16 bases between them. The repertoire was sequenced with immunoSEQ multiplex PCR; TCRdb's copy has only in-frame clones and lacks some. The data show more than 75,000 clones, 80% to 95% seen once. The chain joins TRBV5-1 to TRBJ2-2; a possible D gene is TRBD2 (5 bases). The specimen comprised unstimulated CD4+ T cells sorted from spleen or lymph node cells, sampled before transplant. The sequence was collected from a human donor who was the organ donor for an intestinal transplant. CDR3 sequence (DNA): TGCGCCAGCACCCCCGTCGCCGGGATCGGGGAGCTGTTTTTT. This translates into CASTPVAGIGELFF.